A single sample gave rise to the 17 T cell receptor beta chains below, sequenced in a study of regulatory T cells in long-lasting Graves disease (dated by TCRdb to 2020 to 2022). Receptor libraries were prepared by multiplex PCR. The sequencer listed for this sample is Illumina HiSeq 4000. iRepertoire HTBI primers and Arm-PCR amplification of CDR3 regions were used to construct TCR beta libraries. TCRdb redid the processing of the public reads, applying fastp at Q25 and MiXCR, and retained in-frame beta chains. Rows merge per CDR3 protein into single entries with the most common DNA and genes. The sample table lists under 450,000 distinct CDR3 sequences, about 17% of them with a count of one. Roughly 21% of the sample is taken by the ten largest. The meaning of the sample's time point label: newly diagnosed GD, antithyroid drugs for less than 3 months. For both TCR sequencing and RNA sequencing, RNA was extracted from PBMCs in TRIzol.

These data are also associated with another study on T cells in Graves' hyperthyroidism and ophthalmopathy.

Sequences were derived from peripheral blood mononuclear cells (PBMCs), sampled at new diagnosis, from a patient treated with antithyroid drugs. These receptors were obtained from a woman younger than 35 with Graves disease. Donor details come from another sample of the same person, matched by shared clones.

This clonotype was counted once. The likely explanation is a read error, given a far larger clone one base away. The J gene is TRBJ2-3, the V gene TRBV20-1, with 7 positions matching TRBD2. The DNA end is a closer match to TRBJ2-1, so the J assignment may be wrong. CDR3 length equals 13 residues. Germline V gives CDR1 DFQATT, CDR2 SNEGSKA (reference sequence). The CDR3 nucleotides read TGCAGTGCTTGCGACACTAGCGACAATGGGCAGTTCTTC. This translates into CSACDTSDNGQFF.

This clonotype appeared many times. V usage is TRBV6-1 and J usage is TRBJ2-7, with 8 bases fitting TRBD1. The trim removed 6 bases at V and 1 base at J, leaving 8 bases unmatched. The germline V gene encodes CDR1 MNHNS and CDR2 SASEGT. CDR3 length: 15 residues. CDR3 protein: CASRRGTGDSYEQYF. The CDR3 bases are TGTGCCAGCAGACGTGGGACAGGCGATTCCTACGAGCAGTACTTC.

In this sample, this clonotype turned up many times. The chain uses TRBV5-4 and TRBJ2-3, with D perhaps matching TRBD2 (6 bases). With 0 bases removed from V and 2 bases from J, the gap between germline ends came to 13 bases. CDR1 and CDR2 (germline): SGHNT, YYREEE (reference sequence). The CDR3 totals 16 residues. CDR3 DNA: TGTGCCAGCAGCTTGGCTGCGGGGCCTAACACAGATACGCAGTATTTT. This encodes CASSLAAGPNTDTQYF. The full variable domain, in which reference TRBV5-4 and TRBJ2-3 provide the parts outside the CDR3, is ETGVTQSPTHLIKTRGQQVTLRCSSQSGHNTVSWYQQALGQGPQFIFQYYREEENGRGNFPPRFSGLQFPNYSSELNVNALELDDSALYLCASSLAAGPNTDTQYFGPGTRLTVL.

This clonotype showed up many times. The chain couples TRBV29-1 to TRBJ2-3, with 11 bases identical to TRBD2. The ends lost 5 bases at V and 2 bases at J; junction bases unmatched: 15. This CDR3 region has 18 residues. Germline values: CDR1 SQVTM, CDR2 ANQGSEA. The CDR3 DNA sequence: TGCAGCGTTCCGACTAGCGGGACAGGTTGGGGGATCACAGATACGCAGTATTTT. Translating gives CSVPTSGTGWGITDTQYF.

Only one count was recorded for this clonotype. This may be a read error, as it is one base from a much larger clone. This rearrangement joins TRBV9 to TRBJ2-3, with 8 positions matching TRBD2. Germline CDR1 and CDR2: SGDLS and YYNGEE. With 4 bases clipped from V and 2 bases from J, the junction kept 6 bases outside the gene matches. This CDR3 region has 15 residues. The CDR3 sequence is CASSISGSLTDTQYF. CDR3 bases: TGTGCCAGCAGCATAAGCGGGAGCCTCACAGATACGCAGTATTTT.

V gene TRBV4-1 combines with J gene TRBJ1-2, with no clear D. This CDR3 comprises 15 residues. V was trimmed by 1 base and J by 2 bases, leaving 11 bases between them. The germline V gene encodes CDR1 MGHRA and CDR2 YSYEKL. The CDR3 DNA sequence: TGCGCCAGCAGCCAAGCGACGGGAAAAAACTATGGCTACACCTTC. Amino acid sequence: CASSQATGKNYGYTF.

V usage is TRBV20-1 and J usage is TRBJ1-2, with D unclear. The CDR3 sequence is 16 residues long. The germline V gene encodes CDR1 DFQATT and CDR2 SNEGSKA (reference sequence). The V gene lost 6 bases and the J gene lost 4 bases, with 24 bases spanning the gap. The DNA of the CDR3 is TGCAGTGCCGTAGGAGGCGGTTCCCCGCTCCTCTATGGCTACACCTTC. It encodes CSAVGGGSPLLYGYTF.

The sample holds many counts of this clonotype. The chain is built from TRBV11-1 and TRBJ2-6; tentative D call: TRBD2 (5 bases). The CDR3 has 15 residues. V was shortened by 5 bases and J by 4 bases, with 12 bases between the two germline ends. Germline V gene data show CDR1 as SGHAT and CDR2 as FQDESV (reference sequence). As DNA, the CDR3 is TGTGCCAGCAGCACGTGGACTTCAGGGGCCAACGTCCTGACTTTC. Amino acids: CASSTWTSGANVLTF. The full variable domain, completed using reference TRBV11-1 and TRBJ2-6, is EAEVAQSPRYKITEKSQAVAFWCDPISGHATLYWYRQILGQGPELLVQFQDESVVDDSQLPKDRFSAERLKGVDSTLKIQPAELGDSAMYLCASSTWTSGANVLTFGAGSRLTVL.

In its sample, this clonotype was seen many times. In DNA, the CDR3 is TGCGCCAGCAGCCACACCATTGGGGGAGAGACCCAGTACTTC. Translated: CASSHTIGGETQYF. The chain uses TRBV4-1 and TRBJ2-5; D is tentatively TRBD1 or TRBD2 (5 bases each). Per the germline V gene, CDR1 is MGHRA and CDR2 is YSYEKL. The CDR3 is 14 amino acids. V lost 3 bases and J lost 4, with 12 bases in between.

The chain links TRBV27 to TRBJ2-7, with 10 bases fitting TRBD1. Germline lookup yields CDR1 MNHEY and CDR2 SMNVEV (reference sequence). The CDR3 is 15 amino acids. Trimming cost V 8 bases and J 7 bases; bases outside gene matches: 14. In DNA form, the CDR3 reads TGTGCCAGCGGGTGGATCGGGACAGGGGCGAGGGAGCAGTACTTC. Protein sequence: CASGWIGTGAREQYF.

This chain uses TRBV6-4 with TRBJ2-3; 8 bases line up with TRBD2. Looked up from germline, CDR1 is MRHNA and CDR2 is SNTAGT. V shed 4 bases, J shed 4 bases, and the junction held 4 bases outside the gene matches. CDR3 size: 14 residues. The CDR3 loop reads CASSAAGESDTQYF. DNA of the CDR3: TGTGCCAGCAGTGCAGCGGGGGAATCAGATACGCAGTATTTT.

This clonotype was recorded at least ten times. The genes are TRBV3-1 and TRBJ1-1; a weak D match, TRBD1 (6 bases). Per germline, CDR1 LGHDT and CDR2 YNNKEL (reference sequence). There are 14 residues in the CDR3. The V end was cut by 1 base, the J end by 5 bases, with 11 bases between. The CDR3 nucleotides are TGTGCCAGCAGCCAAGTTGGGCAGGGGACTGAAGCTTTCTTT. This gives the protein CASSQVGQGTEAFF.

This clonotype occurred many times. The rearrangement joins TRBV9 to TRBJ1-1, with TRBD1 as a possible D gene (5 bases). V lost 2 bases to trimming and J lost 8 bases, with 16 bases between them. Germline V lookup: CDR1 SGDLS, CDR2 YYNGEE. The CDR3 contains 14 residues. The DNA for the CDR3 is TGTGCCAGCAGCGTTCCGGACCAGGGCGACGAAGCTTTCTTT. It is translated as CASSVPDQGDEAFF.

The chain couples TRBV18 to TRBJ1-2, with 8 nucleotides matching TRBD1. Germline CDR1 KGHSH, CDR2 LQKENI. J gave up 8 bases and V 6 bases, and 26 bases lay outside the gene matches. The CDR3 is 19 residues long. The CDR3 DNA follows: TGTGCCAGCTCTTTGGACAGGGACACCGGGGACCGACTCCCCAGGGGCTACACCTTC. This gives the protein CASSLDRDTGDRLPRGYTF.

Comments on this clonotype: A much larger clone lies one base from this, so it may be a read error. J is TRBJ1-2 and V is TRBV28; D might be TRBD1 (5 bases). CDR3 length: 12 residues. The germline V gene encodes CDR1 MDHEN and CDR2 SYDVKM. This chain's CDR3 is CASSLSGSGCTF. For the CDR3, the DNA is TGTGCCAGCAGTTTATCAGGGAGCGGCTGCACCTTC.

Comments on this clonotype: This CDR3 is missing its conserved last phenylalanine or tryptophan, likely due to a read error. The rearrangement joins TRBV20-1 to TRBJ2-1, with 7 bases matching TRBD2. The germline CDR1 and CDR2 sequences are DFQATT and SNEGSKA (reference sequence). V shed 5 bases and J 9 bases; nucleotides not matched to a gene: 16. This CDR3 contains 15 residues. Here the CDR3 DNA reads TGCAGTGCTGGCTCGGGAGCGGGGCGGAATGTTGAGCAGTTCTCC. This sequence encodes CSAGSGAGRNVEQFS.

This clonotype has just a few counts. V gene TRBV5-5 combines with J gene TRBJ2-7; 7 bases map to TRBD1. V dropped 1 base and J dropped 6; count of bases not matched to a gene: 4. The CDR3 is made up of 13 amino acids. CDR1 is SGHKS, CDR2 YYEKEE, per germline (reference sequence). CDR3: CASSLPDRAEQYF. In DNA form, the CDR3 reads TGTGCCAGCAGCTTGCCCGACAGGGCCGAGCAGTACTTC.